These T cell receptor beta chains were read from a single sample in a study of T cell responses to AZD1222 COVID-19 vaccine. Measured with immunoSEQ multiplex PCR; TCRdb has only the in-frame clones, and not every one. Among 150,000 to 200,000 clones listed, approximately 92% were seen once. Specimen: peripheral blood, collected on day 0 of AZD1222 vaccination. The source is an adult in good health. The CDR3 runs from the conserved cysteine through the conserved F or W. Each record gives: CDR3 length, D gene, V gene, clone size, J gene, CDR3 DNA, CDR3 protein. A D gene is named only where the DNA matches it firmly. Part of the rows lack a size; the others show once, few, many or a class for expanded clones.

cdr3_length: 16
d_call: NA
v_call: TRBV24-1
clone_size: once
j_call: TRBJ2-1
cdr3_nt: TGTGCCACCAGTGATTTGCAAGGTAGCGGCTACAATGAGCAGTTCTTC
cdr3_aa: CATSDLQGSGYNEQFF

cdr3_length: 14
d_call: NA
v_call: TRBV6-5
clone_size: NA
j_call: TRBJ2-1
cdr3_nt: TGTGCCACCGCCCGAGCGGGCCTCTACAATGAGCAGTTCTTC
cdr3_aa: CATARAGLYNEQFF

cdr3_length: 17
d_call: NA
v_call: TRBV19
clone_size: NA
j_call: TRBJ2-3
cdr3_nt: TGTGCCAGTAAAGGGCGGGGGACATCAACCGACACGGATACGCAGTATTTT
cdr3_aa: CASKGRGTSTDTDTQYF

cdr3_length: 16
d_call: TRBD2
v_call: TRBV4-2
clone_size: NA
j_call: TRBJ2-5
cdr3_nt: TGTGCCAGCAGCCAAGCTGAAACGGGGGGGCTACAGACCCAGTACTTC
cdr3_aa: CASSQAETGGLQTQYF

cdr3_length: 14
d_call: TRBD1
v_call: TRBV4-2
clone_size: NA
j_call: TRBJ2-7
cdr3_nt: TGTGCCAGCAGCGCGGGACAGGGGGACTACGAGCAGTACTTC
cdr3_aa: CASSAGQGDYEQYF

cdr3_length: 15
d_call: TRBD1
v_call: TRBV6-5
clone_size: NA
j_call: TRBJ1-2
cdr3_nt: TGTGCCAGCAGTAACGGACAGGGAGGACACTATGGCTACACCTTC
cdr3_aa: CASSNGQGGHYGYTF

cdr3_length: 19
d_call: TRBD1
v_call: TRBV19
clone_size: NA
j_call: TRBJ2-6
cdr3_nt: TGTGCCAGTAGTAGGAACCGGGACAGGGGGCTCTCTGGGGCCAACGTCCTGACTTTC
cdr3_aa: CASSRNRDRGLSGANVLTF

cdr3_length: 15
d_call: NA
v_call: TRBV7-9
clone_size: NA
j_call: TRBJ2-1
cdr3_nt: TGTGCCAGCAGCTTAGGGGGACCTAACTTGGGAGAGCAGTTCTTC
cdr3_aa: CASSLGGPNLGEQFF

cdr3_length: 16
d_call: NA
v_call: TRBV18
clone_size: NA
j_call: TRBJ1-3
cdr3_nt: TGTGCCAGCTCACCATCAGGGCTGCCCTCTGGAAACACCATATATTTT
cdr3_aa: CASSPSGLPSGNTIYF

cdr3_length: 16
d_call: TRBD2
v_call: TRBV30
clone_size: NA
j_call: TRBJ2-1
cdr3_nt: TGTGCCTGGGCCTGGGCGGGAGGCTATTCCTACAATGAGCAGTTCTTC
cdr3_aa: CAWAWAGGYSYNEQFF

cdr3_length: 11
d_call: NA
v_call: TRBV3-1/TRBV3-2
clone_size: NA
j_call: TRBJ2-7
cdr3_nt: TGTGCCAGCAGCCATGTCTACGAGCAGTACTTC
cdr3_aa: CASSHVYEQYF

cdr3_length: 16
d_call: NA
v_call: TRBV5-1
clone_size: NA
j_call: TRBJ2-3
cdr3_nt: TGCGCCAGCAGCCTGGGTATAGCGGAGGGCACAGATACGCAGTATTTT
cdr3_aa: CASSLGIAEGTDTQYF

cdr3_length: 17
d_call: NA
v_call: TRBV11-3
clone_size: once
j_call: TRBJ2-1
cdr3_nt: TGTGCCAGCAGCTTCAACACCCGGGCCCACGGCCACAATGAGCAGTTCTTC
cdr3_aa: CASSFNTRAHGHNEQFF

cdr3_length: 15
d_call: TRBD1
v_call: TRBV2
clone_size: NA
j_call: TRBJ2-7
cdr3_nt: TGTGCCAGCAGTGAAAAAAGGACAGGGAGGAACGAGCAGTACTTC
cdr3_aa: CASSEKRTGRNEQYF

cdr3_length: 13
d_call: NA
v_call: TRBV12-3/TRBV12-4
clone_size: NA
j_call: TRBJ1-1
cdr3_nt: TGTGCCAGCAGAACGCAGGGGAACACTGAAGCTTTCTTT
cdr3_aa: CASRTQGNTEAFF

cdr3_length: 13
d_call: NA
v_call: TRBV6-5
clone_size: NA
j_call: TRBJ1-2
cdr3_nt: TGTGCCAGCAGCCAAGAAGAAAACTATGGCTACACCTTC
cdr3_aa: CASSQEENYGYTF

cdr3_length: 16
d_call: NA
v_call: TRBV5-6
clone_size: once
j_call: TRBJ2-1
cdr3_nt: TGTGCCAGCAGATCTACCGGGACGTCACGCTACAATGAGCAGTTCTTC
cdr3_aa: CASRSTGTSRYNEQFF

cdr3_length: 13
d_call: NA
v_call: TRBV18
clone_size: NA
j_call: TRBJ1-6
cdr3_nt: TGTGCCAGCTCACCAGATGATAATTCACCCCTCCACTTT
cdr3_aa: CASSPDDNSPLHF

cdr3_length: 13
d_call: NA
v_call: TRBV11-2
clone_size: NA
j_call: TRBJ1-2
cdr3_nt: TGTGCCAGCAAAGAACAGGAGGAGTATGGCTACACCTTC
cdr3_aa: CASKEQEEYGYTF

cdr3_length: 14
d_call: NA
v_call: TRBV7-8
clone_size: NA
j_call: TRBJ1-6
cdr3_nt: TGTGCCAGCAGTTCCGCCGGGACCGCTTCACCCCTCCACTTT
cdr3_aa: CASSSAGTASPLHF

cdr3_length: 12
d_call: NA
v_call: TRBV6-5
clone_size: NA
j_call: TRBJ1-6
cdr3_nt: TGTGCCAGCAGCCTAAGAAATTCACCCCTCCACTTT
cdr3_aa: CASSLRNSPLHF

cdr3_length: 14
d_call: NA
v_call: TRBV5-4
clone_size: NA
j_call: TRBJ2-7
cdr3_nt: TGTGCCAGCAGCTTGGGTAGTATGTCCTACGAGCAGTACTTC
cdr3_aa: CASSLGSMSYEQYF

cdr3_length: 15
d_call: TRBD1
v_call: TRBV7-2
clone_size: NA
j_call: TRBJ2-7
cdr3_nt: TGTGCCAGCAGCTTAGTCGGACAGGGTAATAACGAGCAGTACTTC
cdr3_aa: CASSLVGQGNNEQYF

cdr3_length: 14
d_call: NA
v_call: TRBV23-1
clone_size: NA
j_call: TRBJ2-1
cdr3_nt: TGCGCCAGCAGTCATGCAGGGTTTTACAATGAGCAGTTCTTC
cdr3_aa: CASSHAGFYNEQFF

cdr3_length: 14
d_call: TRBD1
v_call: TRBV19
clone_size: NA
j_call: TRBJ1-4
cdr3_nt: TGTGCCAGTAGATCAGGGGACAGTAACGAAAAACTGTTTTTT
cdr3_aa: CASRSGDSNEKLFF

cdr3_length: 12
d_call: NA
v_call: TRBV3-1/TRBV3-2
clone_size: NA
j_call: TRBJ2-5
cdr3_nt: TGTGCCAGCAGCCAAGTACCCGAGACCCAGTACTTC
cdr3_aa: CASSQVPETQYF

cdr3_length: 17
d_call: NA
v_call: TRBV7-2
clone_size: NA
j_call: TRBJ1-3
cdr3_nt: TGTGCCAGCAGCTTAGATCTTGGGGGCATGTGGGGAAACACCATATATTTT
cdr3_aa: CASSLDLGGMWGNTIYF

cdr3_length: 16
d_call: TRBD2
v_call: TRBV3-1/TRBV3-2
clone_size: NA
j_call: TRBJ2-7
cdr3_nt: TGTGCCAGCAGCCTACTGACTAGCGGGGGGACCTACGAGCAGTACTTC
cdr3_aa: CASSLLTSGGTYEQYF

cdr3_length: 14
d_call: NA
v_call: TRBV7-9
clone_size: NA
j_call: TRBJ1-1
cdr3_nt: TGTGCCAGCAGCTTAGGCAGGGTATATACTGAAGCTTTCTTT
cdr3_aa: CASSLGRVYTEAFF

cdr3_length: 14
d_call: NA
v_call: TRBV5-5
clone_size: NA
j_call: TRBJ2-3
cdr3_nt: TGTGCCAGCAGCCGGGACACTAGCACAGATACGCAGTATTTT
cdr3_aa: CASSRDTSTDTQYF

cdr3_length: 16
d_call: TRBD2
v_call: TRBV7-2
clone_size: NA
j_call: TRBJ2-1
cdr3_nt: TGTGCCAGCAGCTTAGCGGACGGGGGGGCGACCGATGAGCAGTTCTTC
cdr3_aa: CASSLADGGATDEQFF

cdr3_length: 12
d_call: NA
v_call: TRBV7-3
clone_size: NA
j_call: TRBJ2-5
cdr3_nt: TGTGCCAGCAGCCCAGATCAGAGGACCCAGTACTTC
cdr3_aa: CASSPDQRTQYF